This T cell receptor beta chain was retrieved from a study of shared clonotypes between healthy human individuals. Findings and caveats of the study: A reduction in generation probabilities was seen for non-shared clonotypes relative to those shared by all four donors. In a handful of donors, about 5% of naive CD4 clonotypes appeared in common.

Concerning this clone: The antigen is unknown.

As defined, naive CD8 cells were CD45RO-negative and positively selected for CCR7, with terminally differentiated effector memory CD45RA+ cells excluded. Adult donors, all healthy and HIV-negative, had no recent acute infections or vaccinations. Trimming at V came to 4 bases and at J to 10 bases, leaving 14 bases not matched to a gene. This CDR3 contains 16 residues. From germline, CDR1 is SGHAT and CDR2 FQNNGV. At the deep level, the assay was run. Measured with immunoSEQ multiplex PCR; TCRdb has only the in-frame clones, and not every one. Among roughly 2,000,000 clones listed, approximately 94% were seen once.

The TCR was taken from a man between 18 and 29 years old in good health. V and J are TRBV11-2 and TRBJ2-1; 9 bases are a match to TRBD2. Sequencing used naive CD8+ T cells sorted from blood. The CDR3 nucleotides read TGTGCCAGCAGCTCCCGACTGGCGGGGGGGCCGCAGGAGCAGTTCTTC. Translating gives CASSSRLAGGPQEQFF.